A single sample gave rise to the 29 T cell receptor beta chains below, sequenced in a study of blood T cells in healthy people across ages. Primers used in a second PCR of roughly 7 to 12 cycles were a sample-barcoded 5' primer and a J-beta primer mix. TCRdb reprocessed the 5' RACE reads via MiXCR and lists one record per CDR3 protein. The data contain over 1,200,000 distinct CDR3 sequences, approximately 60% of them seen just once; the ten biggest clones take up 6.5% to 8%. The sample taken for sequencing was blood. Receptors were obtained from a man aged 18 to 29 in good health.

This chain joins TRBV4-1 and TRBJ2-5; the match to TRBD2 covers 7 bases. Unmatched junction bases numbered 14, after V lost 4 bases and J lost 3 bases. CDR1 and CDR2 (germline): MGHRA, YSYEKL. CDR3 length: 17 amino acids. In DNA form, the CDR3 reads TGCGCCAGCAGCCCACTAGCGTGGTCGGGGCACAAAGAGACCCAGTACTTC. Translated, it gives CASSPLAWSGHKETQYF.

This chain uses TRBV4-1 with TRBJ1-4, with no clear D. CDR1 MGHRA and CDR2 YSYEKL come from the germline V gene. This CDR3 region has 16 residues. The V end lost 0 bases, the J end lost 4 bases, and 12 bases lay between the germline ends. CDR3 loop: CASSQDQVSFNEKLFF. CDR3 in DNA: TGCGCCAGCAGCCAAGATCAGGTCAGCTTTAATGAAAAACTGTTTTTT.

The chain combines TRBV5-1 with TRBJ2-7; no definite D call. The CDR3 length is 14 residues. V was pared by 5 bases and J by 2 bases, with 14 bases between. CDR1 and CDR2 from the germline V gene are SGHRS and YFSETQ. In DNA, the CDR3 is TGCGCCAGCAGTACCCCGGAGACACCCTACGAGCAGTACTTC. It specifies CASSTPETPYEQYF. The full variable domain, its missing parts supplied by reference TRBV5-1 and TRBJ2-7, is KAGVTQTPRYLIKTRGQQVTLSCSPISGHRSVSWYQQTPGQGLQFLFEYFSETQRNKGNFPGRFSGRQFSNSRSEMNVSTLELGDSALYLCASSTPETPYEQYFGPGTRLTVT.

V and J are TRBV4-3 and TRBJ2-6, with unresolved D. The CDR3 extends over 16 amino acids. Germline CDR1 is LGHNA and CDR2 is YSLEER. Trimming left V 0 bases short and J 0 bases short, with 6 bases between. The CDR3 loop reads CASSQDHHSGANVLTF. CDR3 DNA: TGCGCCAGCAGCCAAGACCATCACTCTGGGGCCAACGTCCTGACTTTC.

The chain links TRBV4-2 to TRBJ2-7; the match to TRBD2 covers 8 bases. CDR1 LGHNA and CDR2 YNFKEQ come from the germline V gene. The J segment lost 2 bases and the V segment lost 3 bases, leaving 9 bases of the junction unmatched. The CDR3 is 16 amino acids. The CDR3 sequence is CASSQAGTSPTYEQYF. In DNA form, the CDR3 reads TGTGCCAGCAGCCAGGCCGGGACTAGTCCGACCTACGAGCAGTACTTC.

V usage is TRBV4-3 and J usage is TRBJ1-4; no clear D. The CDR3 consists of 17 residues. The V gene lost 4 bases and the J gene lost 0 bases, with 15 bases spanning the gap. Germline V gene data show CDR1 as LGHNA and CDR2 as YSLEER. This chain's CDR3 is CASSPRATTATNEKLFF. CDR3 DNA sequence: TGCGCCAGCAGCCCAAGGGCGACGACGGCAACTAATGAAAAACTGTTTTTT.

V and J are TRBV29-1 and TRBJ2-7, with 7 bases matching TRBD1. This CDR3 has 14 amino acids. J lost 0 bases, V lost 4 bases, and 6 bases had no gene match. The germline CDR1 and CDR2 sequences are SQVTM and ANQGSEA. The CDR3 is CSVVSRDSSYEQYF. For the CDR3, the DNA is TGCAGCGTTGTCTCCCGGGACAGCTCCTACGAGCAGTACTTC.

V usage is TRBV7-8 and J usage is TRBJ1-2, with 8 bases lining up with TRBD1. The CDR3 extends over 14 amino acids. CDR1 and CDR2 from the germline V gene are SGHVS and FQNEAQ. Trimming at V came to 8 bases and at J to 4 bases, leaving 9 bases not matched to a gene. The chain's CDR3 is CASLPGGASYGYTF. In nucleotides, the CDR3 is TGTGCCAGCCTCCCAGGGGGCGCGTCCTATGGCTACACCTTC.

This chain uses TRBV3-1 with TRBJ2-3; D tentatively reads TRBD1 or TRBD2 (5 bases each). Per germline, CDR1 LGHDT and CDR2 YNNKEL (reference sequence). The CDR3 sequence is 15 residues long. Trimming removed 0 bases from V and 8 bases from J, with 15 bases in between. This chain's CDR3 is CASSQDAGWTGTQYF. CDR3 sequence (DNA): TGTGCCAGCAGCCAAGACGCAGGGTGGACTGGTACGCAGTATTTT.

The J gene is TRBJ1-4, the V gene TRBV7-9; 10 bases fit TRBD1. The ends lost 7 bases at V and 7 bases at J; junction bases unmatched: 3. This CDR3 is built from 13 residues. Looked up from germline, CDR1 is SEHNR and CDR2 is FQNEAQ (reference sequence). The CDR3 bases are TGTGCCAGCATGGGGACAGGGGCTGAAAAACTGTTTTTT. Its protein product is CASMGTGAEKLFF.

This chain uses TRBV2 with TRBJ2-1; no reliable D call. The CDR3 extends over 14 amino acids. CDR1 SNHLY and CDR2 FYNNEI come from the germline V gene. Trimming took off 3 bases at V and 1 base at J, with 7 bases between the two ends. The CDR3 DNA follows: TGTGCCAGCAGTGATTTGAGATCCTACAATGAGCAGTTCTTC. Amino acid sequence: CASSDLRSYNEQFF.

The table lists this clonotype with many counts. CDR3 DNA: TGTGCCAGCAGTTTACTAGCGCAAGAGACCCAGTACTTC. Protein product: CASSLLAQETQYF. The chain carries TRBV6-5 and TRBJ2-5; 7 bases fit TRBD2. The CDR3 has 13 amino acids. With V trimmed by 4 bases and J by 2 bases, 1 base remained unmatched. Germline CDR1 reads MNHEY; CDR2 reads SVGAGI.

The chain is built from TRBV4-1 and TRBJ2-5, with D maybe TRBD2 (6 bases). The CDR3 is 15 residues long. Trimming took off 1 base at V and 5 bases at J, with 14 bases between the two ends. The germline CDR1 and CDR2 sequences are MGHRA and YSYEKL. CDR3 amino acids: CASSQGGTLMETQYF. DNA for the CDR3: TGCGCCAGCAGCCAAGGGGGGACTTTAATGGAGACCCAGTACTTC.

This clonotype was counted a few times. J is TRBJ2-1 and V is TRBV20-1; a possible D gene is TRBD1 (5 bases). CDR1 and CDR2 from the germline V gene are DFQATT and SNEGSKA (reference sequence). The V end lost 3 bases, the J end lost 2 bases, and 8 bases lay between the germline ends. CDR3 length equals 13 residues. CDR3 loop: CSASKGTYNEQFF. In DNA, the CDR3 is TGCAGTGCTAGTAAGGGGACCTACAATGAGCAGTTCTTC.

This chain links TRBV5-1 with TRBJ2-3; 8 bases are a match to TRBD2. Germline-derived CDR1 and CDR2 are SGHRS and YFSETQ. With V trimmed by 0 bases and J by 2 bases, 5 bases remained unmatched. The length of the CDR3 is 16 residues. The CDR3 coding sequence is TGCGCCAGCAGCTTGGTGGCGGGACTAGTCACAGATACGCAGTATTTT. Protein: CASSLVAGLVTDTQYF.

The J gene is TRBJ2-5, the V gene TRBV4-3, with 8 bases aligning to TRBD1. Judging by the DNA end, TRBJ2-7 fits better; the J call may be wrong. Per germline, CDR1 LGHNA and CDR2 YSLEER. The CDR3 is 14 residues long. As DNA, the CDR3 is TGCGCCAGCAGCCCAACCGACAGGGGCTACGAGCAGTACTTC. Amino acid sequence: CASSPTDRGYEQYF.

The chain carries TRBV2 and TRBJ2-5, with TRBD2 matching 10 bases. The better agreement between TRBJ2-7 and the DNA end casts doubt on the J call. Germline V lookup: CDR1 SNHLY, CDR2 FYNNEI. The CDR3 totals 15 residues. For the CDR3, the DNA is TGTGCCAGCAGTGAAGCGCGAACTAGCGGGGACGAGCAGTACTTC. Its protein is CASSEARTSGDEQYF.

This chain's CDR3 is CASSGWREVDTQYF. The CDR3 nucleotides are TGTGCCAGCAGTGGCTGGCGGGAGGTGGATACGCAGTATTTT. V is TRBV12-3 or TRBV12-4 and J is TRBJ2-3; 8 bases are shared with TRBD2. The CDR3 runs to 14 residues. V was pared by 5 bases and J by 6 bases, with 7 bases of the junction left unmatched.

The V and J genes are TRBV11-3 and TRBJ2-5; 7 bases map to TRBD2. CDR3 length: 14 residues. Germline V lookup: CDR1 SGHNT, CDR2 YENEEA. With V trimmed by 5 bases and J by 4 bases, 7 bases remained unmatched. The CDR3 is CASSQATGGETQYF. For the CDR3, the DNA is TGTGCCAGCAGCCAAGCGACGGGGGGAGAGACCCAGTACTTC.

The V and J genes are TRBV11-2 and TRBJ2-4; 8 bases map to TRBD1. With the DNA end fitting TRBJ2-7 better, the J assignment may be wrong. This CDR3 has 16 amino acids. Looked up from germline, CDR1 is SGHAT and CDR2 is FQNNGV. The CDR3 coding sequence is TGTGCCAGCAGCTTAAGTGTGCAGGGGGCGTTTTCCGAGCAGTACTTC. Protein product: CASSLSVQGAFSEQYF.

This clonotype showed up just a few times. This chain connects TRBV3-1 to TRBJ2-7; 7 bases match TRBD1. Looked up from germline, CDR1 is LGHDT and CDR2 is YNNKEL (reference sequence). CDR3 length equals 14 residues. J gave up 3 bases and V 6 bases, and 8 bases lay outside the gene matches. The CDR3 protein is CASRPKQGNYEQYF. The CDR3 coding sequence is TGTGCCAGCAGGCCAAAACAGGGGAACTACGAGCAGTACTTC.

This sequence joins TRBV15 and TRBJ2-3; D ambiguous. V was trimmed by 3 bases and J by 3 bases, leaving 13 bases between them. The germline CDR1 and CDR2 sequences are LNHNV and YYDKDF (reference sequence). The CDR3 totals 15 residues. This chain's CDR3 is CATSSNRSPTDTQYF. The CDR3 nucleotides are TGTGCCACCAGCAGTAACCGAAGCCCGACAGATACGCAGTATTTT.

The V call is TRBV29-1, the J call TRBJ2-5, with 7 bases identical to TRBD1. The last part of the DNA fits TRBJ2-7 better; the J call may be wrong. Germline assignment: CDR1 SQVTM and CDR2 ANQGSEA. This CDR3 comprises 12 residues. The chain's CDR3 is CSVRPTGLEQYF. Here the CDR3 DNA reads TGCAGCGTTCGACCGACAGGGCTCGAGCAGTACTTC.

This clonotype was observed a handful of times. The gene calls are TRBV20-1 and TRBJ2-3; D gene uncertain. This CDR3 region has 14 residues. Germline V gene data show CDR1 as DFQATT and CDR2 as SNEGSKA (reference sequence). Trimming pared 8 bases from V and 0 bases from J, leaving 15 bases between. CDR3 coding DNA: TGCAGTATGCCTGCGGACGCTAGCACAGATACGCAGTATTTT. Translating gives CSMPADASTDTQYF.

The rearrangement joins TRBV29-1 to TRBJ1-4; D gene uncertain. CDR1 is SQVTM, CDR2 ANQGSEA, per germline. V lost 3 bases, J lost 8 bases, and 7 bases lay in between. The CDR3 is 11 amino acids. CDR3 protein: CSVDLGEKLFF. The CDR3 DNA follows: TGCAGCGTTGATTTGGGGGAAAAACTGTTTTTT.

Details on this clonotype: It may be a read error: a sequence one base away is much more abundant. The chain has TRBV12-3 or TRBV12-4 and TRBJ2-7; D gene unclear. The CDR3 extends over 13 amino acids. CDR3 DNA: TGTGCCTGCAGTTTAGGGCGGTTCTACGAGCAGTACTTC. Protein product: CACSLGRFYEQYF.

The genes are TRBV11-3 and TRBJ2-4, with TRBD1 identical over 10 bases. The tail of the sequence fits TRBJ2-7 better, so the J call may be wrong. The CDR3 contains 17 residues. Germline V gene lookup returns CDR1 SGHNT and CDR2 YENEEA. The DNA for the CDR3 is TGTGCCAGCAGTCAAGGGACAGGGGCGCCTCTGGCCTACGAGCAGTACTTC. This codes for CASSQGTGAPLAYEQYF.

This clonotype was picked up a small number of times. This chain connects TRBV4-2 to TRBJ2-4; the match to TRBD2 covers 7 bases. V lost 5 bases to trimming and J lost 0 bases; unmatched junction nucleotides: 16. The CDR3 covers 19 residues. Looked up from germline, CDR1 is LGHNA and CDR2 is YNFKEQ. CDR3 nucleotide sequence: TGTGCCAGCAGCACCCGGACTAGGGGTCCCGCGAGAGCCAAAAACATTCAGTACTTC. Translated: CASSTRTRGPARAKNIQYF.

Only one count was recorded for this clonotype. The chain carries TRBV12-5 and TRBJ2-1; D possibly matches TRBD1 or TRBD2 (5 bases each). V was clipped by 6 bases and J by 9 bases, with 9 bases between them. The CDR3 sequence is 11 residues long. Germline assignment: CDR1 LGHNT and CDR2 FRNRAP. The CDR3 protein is CASGTRGEQFF. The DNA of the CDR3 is TGTGCTAGTGGCACTAGGGGTGAGCAGTTCTTC.